This paragraph reports one T cell receptor (beta chain). Only a few counts were recorded for this clonotype. It has no known antigen specificity. No base quality information exists; no much larger clone differs at one position. The treatment or condition label, read with the paper, signifies: live attenuated yellow fever vaccine strain. At each blood-draw timepoint, two biological replicates of bulk PBMCs were obtained. PBMCs were isolated from peripheral blood using a standard Ficoll-Paque protocol. TriZol was used to extract RNA from bulk PBMCs, CD4 and CD8 fractions, and dextramer-positive and dextramer-negative fractions. This sample is drawn from a study of T cells after yellow fever vaccination (dated by TCRdb to the late 2010s). In terms of the full investigation: The SMART-Seq v4 Ultra Low Input RNA kit was used to prepare libraries from fractions with low cell numbers. To follow T-cell clones before and after primary and booster YFV17D yellow fever vaccination, bulk TCR alpha and beta repertoires were sequenced over time. The cohort comprised two healthy male donors, one aged 18 to 30 and one aged 30 to 40 years. Blood was collected at multiple timepoints before and after primary and secondary immunization, and bulk PBMC replicates and cell subsets were isolated.

TCR cDNA was synthesized by 5'RACE template switching, through which a universal primer site and unique molecular identifiers were introduced. Priming for cDNA synthesis came from both the TCR alpha and TCR beta constant segments. Two PCR steps were used to amplify libraries, with sample barcodes and sequencing adapters being added in the second step. Sequencing of the libraries was done on either Illumina HiSeq 2500 (2x100 bp) or NovaSeq (2x150 bp). Regarding the original processing steps: Reads were demultiplexed and collapsed into UMI consensus sequences with MIGEC, and V(D)J alignment was performed with MiXCR. Vaccine-responding clonotypes were identified with edgeR using replicate PBMC samples, with FDR below 0.01 and a log2 fold change above 5 up to day 15 being required. Bulk clonotypes were assigned CD4 or CD8 identity according to which sequenced CD4 or CD8 repertoire held them at higher abundance. TCRdb ran its own pipeline on the public reads, namely fastp trimming at Q25 and MiXCR clone calling, and kept in-frame beta chains. Identical CDR3 protein sequences are pooled into one entry, listed with their most common genes and DNA. The V and J calls and clone size are TCRdb's, not the authors'. The sample table records almost 600,000 distinct CDR3 sequences; roughly 14% of these occur just once. The top ten clones comprise roughly an eighth of the sample.

V is cut by 6 bases and J by 3 bases, and the space between the germline ends is 13 bases. The germline V gene specifies ENHRY as CDR1 and SYGVKD as CDR2. From its cysteine to its phenylalanine, the CDR3 spans 14 amino acids. CDR3 DNA is the only sequence kept; it has 42 bases, read in frame from the first base. Results and caveats for the whole study, not just this receptor: Computational filtering was required because FACS-sorted repertoires could contain abundant contaminating clonotypes from the bulk population. A small share of clonotypes occurred in both CD4 and CD8 compartments, likely arising from convergent recombination. The secondary T-cell response was found to be weaker but faster than the primary response, with a peak reached on day 5 rather than on day 15. Most clones expanded after primary vaccination (roughly 96% of CD4 and 88% of CD8) were re-detected after the booster, suggesting that broad memory maintenance occurred. Because only two donors were included in the study, the extent to which the findings can be generalized is limited.

This TCR came from a man between 25 and 39 years old who received the YFV17D yellow fever vaccine. The sample here was PBMCs, taken on the day of the yellow fever booster vaccination. The chain was built from TRBV10-3 and TRBJ2-3; the D gene identity is not certain. Here the CDR3 is given as CAISPSTATDTQYF. The DNA sequence follows: TGTGCCATCAGCCCCTCTACAGCGACAGATACGCAGTATTTT.